A selection of T cell receptor beta chains follows, all from one sample in a study of OX40 agonist ivuxolimab in advanced cancers. Sequencing used immunoSEQ multiplex PCR; TCRdb keeps in-frame clones, though not all of them. The sample includes 40,000 to 60,000 clones, almost 80% seen only once; the top ten take over 6.5%. Sample: CD4+ or CD8+ T cells sorted from blood, taken in a trial of the OX40 agonist ivuxolimab. These receptors came from an adult with an advanced solid tumor such as melanoma, head and neck, liver or kidney cancer. Each CDR3 is given with its conserved first and last residue. A D gene is named only where the DNA matches it firmly. Part of the rows lack a size; the others show once, few, many or a class for expanded clones.

v_call,clone_size,d_call,j_call,cdr3_nt,cdr3_aa
TRBV6-6,-,TRBD1,TRBJ1-2,TGTGCCAGCAGCCAACAGGGGGATAACTATGGCTACACCTTC,CASSQQGDNYGYTF
TRBV29-1,-,TRBD1,TRBJ1-2,TGCAGCTCACAGACAGGGGGCCTTTCTGGCTACACCTTC,CSSQTGGLSGYTF
TRBV5-1,few,-,TRBJ1-5,TGCGCCAGCAGCTTGACAGGGATCGGTCAGCCCCAGCATTTT,CASSLTGIGQPQHF
TRBV6-1,-,-,TRBJ1-3,TGTGCCAGCAGTGAAGACACCTCCACGGTGGGAAACACCATATATTTT,CASSEDTSTVGNTIYF
TRBV18,-,-,TRBJ1-1,TGTGCCAGCTCACCACTAAACGTGAACACTGAAGCTTTCTTT,CASSPLNVNTEAFF
TRBV28,-,-,TRBJ2-5,TGTGCCAGCAGTTTGAAAGAGACCCAGTACTTC,CASSLKETQYF
TRBV2,-,TRBD1,TRBJ1-4,TGTGCCAGCAGTGAAGCACAGGGGTCTAATGAAAAACTGTTTTTT,CASSEAQGSNEKLFF
TRBV2,-,-,TRBJ1-1,TGTGCCAGCAGTGACAGGGGCACTGAAGCTTTCTTT,CASSDRGTEAFF
TRBV7-9,-,-,TRBJ2-7,TGTGCCAGCAGCCCCGGACCGACCTACGAGCAGTACTTC,CASSPGPTYEQYF
TRBV6-6,-,-,TRBJ1-3,TGTGCCAGCAGGGATAATCCTGGAAACACCATATATTTT,CASRDNPGNTIYF
TRBV12-5,-,-,TRBJ2-1,TGTGCTAGTGGTTTGGGCGAGGGACTTGCTGAGCAGTTCTTC,CASGLGEGLAEQFF
TRBV11-2,-,-,TRBJ1-2,TGTGCCAGCAGCTTTGTAGACAGCCCAGACTATGGCTACACCTTC,CASSFVDSPDYGYTF
TRBV7-8,-,-,TRBJ2-3,TGTGCCAGCAGCTTACCGATTGGCTTGACAGATACGCAGTATTTT,CASSLPIGLTDTQYF
TRBV2,-,TRBD1,TRBJ2-2,TGTGCCAGCATGGGACAGGGAAGCACCGGGGAGCTGTTTTTT,CASMGQGSTGELFF
TRBV4-3,-,-,TRBJ2-1,TGCGCCAGCAGCCAAGATATTGTGTCGGGATTGTCTTCGTTTAATGAGCAGTTCTTC,CASSQDIVSGLSSFNEQFF
TRBV6-1,-,-,TRBJ1-5,TGTGCCAGCAGTGAAGGTTGGGGAGATCAGCCCCAGCATTTT,CASSEGWGDQPQHF
TRBV6-1,-,-,TRBJ2-1,TGTGCCAGCAAAGGTTCAGGGACCCCCTTGGGAGAGCAGTTCTTC,CASKGSGTPLGEQFF
TRBV7-2,-,TRBD1,TRBJ1-1,TGTGCCAGCAGCTTTACAGGGGGCGGACGCACTGAAGCTTTCTTT,CASSFTGGGRTEAFF
TRBV7-9,-,-,TRBJ1-1,TGTGCCAGCAGCTTATTGACATCCTTTGAAGCTTTCTTT,CASSLLTSFEAFF
TRBV4-3,-,-,TRBJ2-7,TGCGCCAGCAGTCTTCTTGCAGGGGCCTTCGACGAGCAGTACTTC,CASSLLAGAFDEQYF
TRBV5-6,-,TRBD1,TRBJ2-3,TGTGCCAGCAGCCCACAGGGGTCAGATACGCAGTATTTT,CASSPQGSDTQYF
TRBV7-2,-,-,TRBJ1-2,TGTGCCAGCAGCTTGGGTCACAACTATGGCTACACCTTC,CASSLGHNYGYTF
TRBV7-9,-,TRBD2,TRBJ2-5,TGTGCCAGCAGCTTAGGGGCGGGACTAGCCCACGGGACCCAGTACTTC,CASSLGAGLAHGTQYF
TRBV14,-,TRBD2,TRBJ2-7,TGTGCCAGCAGCCAAGATCGACTAGCGGGAGGACCCTACGAGCAGTACTTC,CASSQDRLAGGPYEQYF
TRBV21-1,-,-,TRBJ2-7,TGTGCCGTCAGGAAGATCGGGGGACAACCCTACGAGCAGTACTTC,CAVRKIGGQPYEQYF
TRBV30,few,-,TRBJ2-1,TGTGCCTGGAGTCGCATTTCGGCGGCGAGGTCCAATGAGCAGTTCTTC,CAWSRISAARSNEQFF
TRBV30,few,-,TRBJ1-5,TGTGCCTGGAGTGTACTGGACATCTCACAGCCCCAGCATTTT,CAWSVLDISQPQHF
TRBV6-4,-,-,TRBJ2-1,TGTGCCAGCAGCAGACAGGCCGGAGGGGCCACCTCCTACAATGAGCAGTTCTTC,CASSRQAGGATSYNEQFF
TRBV21-1,-,-,TRBJ2-1,TGTGCCAGGAGTTCTCCACGGGAGTCCTACAATGAGCAGTTCTTC,CARSSPRESYNEQFF
TRBV9,-,TRBD2,TRBJ2-1,TGTGCCAGCAGCGTACGGAGCGGGAGATGGTATGAGCAGTTCTTC,CASSVRSGRWYEQFF
TRBV19,few,-,TRBJ1-1,TGTGCCAGTAGTTGGACTCATCAAGGGGAAGCTTTCTTT,CASSWTHQGEAFF
TRBV5-1,-,TRBD2,TRBJ2-2,TGCGCCAGCAGCTTGGCCCCGACTAGCGACACCGGGGAGCTGTTTTTT,CASSLAPTSDTGELFF
TRBV6-1,-,TRBD1,TRBJ2-7,TGTGCCAGCAGTGAAGCGAAGACAGGGACCTACGAGCAGTACTTC,CASSEAKTGTYEQYF
TRBV6-5,once,TRBD1,TRBJ2-5,TGTGCCAGCAGTCGCGACAGGGGAGAGACCCAGTACTTC,CASSRDRGETQYF
TRBV2,-,-,TRBJ2-7,TGTGCCAGCTCAGTCCCACTTTCCTACGAGCAGTACTTC,CASSVPLSYEQYF
TRBV5-4,-,-,TRBJ2-6,TGTGCCAGCAGCTTGTTGGGTTCTGGGGCCAACGTCCTGACTTTC,CASSLLGSGANVLTF
TRBV10-1,-,TRBD2,TRBJ2-2,TGCGCCAGCAGTGAGTCGCTAGCGGCGGCCGGGGAGCTGTTTTTT,CASSESLAAAGELFF
TRBV19,once,-,TRBJ2-5,TGTGCCAGTAGTATAGCACAGCAAGAGACCCAGTACTTC,CASSIAQQETQYF
TRBV11-2,-,-,TRBJ1-1,TGTGCCAGCAGCCCCAGGGTGAAGGACACTGAAGCTTTCTTT,CASSPRVKDTEAFF
TRBV5-6,-,TRBD1,TRBJ1-5,TGTGCCAGCAGTATCGGGACAGGGAGTGGTCAGCCCCAGCATTTT,CASSIGTGSGQPQHF
TRBV9,-,-,TRBJ1-2,TGTGCCAGCAGCGTAAATCGGGGAGGCTACACCTTC,CASSVNRGGYTF
TRBV30,few,-,TRBJ2-2,TGTGCCTGGATGGACACCGGGGAGCTGTTTTTT,CAWMDTGELFF
TRBV12-5,-,-,TRBJ2-7,TGTGCTAGTGTCGACAGTATTCTAACTGGCTCCTACGAGCAGTACTTC,CASVDSILTGSYEQYF
TRBV10-3,-,-,TRBJ2-1,TGTGCCATCAGTGAGTCGTCGGGGATCAATGAGCAGTTCTTC,CAISESSGINEQFF
TRBV5-6,few,-,TRBJ2-1,TGTGCCAGCAGCTTGGCCGGCTCCTACAATGAGCAGTTCTTC,CASSLAGSYNEQFF
TRBV15,-,-,TRBJ2-5,TGTGCCACCAGCAGAGATTCAGGGGAGACCCAGTACTTC,CATSRDSGETQYF
TRBV27,-,-,TRBJ2-7,TGTGCCAGCAGTTCCTCCGTCCAGAGGGAGCAGTACTTC,CASSSSVQREQYF
TRBV7-9,-,-,TRBJ2-1,TGTGCCAGCAGCCTTACTCAGGGTTTCTACAATGAGCAGTTCTTC,CASSLTQGFYNEQFF